The sequence of this T cell receptor beta chain was determined in a study of shared clonotypes between healthy human individuals. Sequencing was performed with immunoSEQ multiplex PCR; in TCRdb, only in-frame clones are kept and a portion is missing. Of around 1.5 million clones listed, 98% are singletons. CDR1 is SGHRS and CDR2 is YFSETQ in the germline V gene. The CDR3 length is 13 residues. Between the trimmed V and J ends, which lost 4 bases and 2 bases, there was a span of 9 bases. From CD4+ cells came CD45RA+ naive and CD45RA-negative memory subsets. Concerning this clone: Its antigen is unidentified. Other nucleotide sequences from this sample produce the same CDR3.

Study-wide findings and caveats: Limitation of the genetic and exposure-history diversity represented came from the few donors. Of the naive CD4 clonotypes, roughly 5% were shared across several donors. Relative to their counterparts shared across all four donors, non-shared clonotypes exhibited diminished generation probabilities.

Sequenced: naive CD4+ T cells sorted from blood. Noted subset: CD45RA+ positively selected. The J gene is TRBJ1-1, the V gene TRBV5-1; a weak D match, TRBD1 (5 bases). This clonotype originated in a man aged 30 to 45 in good health. CDR3 nucleotide sequence: TGCGCCAGCAGCCGGGACGGAAACACTGAAGCTTTCTTT. Its protein is CASSRDGNTEAFF. The full variable domain, its missing parts supplied by reference TRBV5-1 and TRBJ1-1, is KAGVTQTPRYLIKTRGQQVTLSCSPISGHRSVSWYQQTPGQGLQFLFEYFSETQRNKGNFPGRFSGRQFSNSRSEMNVSTLELGDSALYLCASSRDGNTEAFFGQGTRLTVV.